The clone carrying this T cell receptor (beta chain) was seen repeatedly, ten times or more. Its specificity is unknown. Time point: patch test 1, 2 weeks after DPC sensitization. This sample's treatment: therapeutic diphenylcyclopropenone sensitization with weekly scalp DPC. V was shortened by 1 base and J by 3 bases, with 9 bases between the two germline ends. Germline V gene data show CDR1 as DFQATT and CDR2 as SNEGSKA (reference sequence). This CDR3 contains 14 residues. This sample was taken from a study of human T cells and chemical hapten exposure. Study details: Chiefly female patients presented with alopecia areata, totalis or universalis. General study points: TCRs whose frequency exceeded 1 in 1000 remained the same following DPC sensitization.

TCRdb ran MiXCR on the RACE reads and lists one entry per CDR3 protein. Of 90,000 to 120,000 distinct CDR3 sequences listed, about 10% are singletons. V is TRBV20-1 and J is TRBJ2-2, with a possible D match to TRBD1 (6 bases). The sequencing used whole blood, collected in connection with sensitization to the hapten diphenylcyclopropenone (DPC). The origin of this receptor is a woman aged 40 to 50 with alopecia areata. Some clones in this sample may be carry-over from other donors' samples. The CDR3 DNA is TGCAGTGCTAGAGGGACAGACGACACCGGGGAGCTGTTTTTT. This sequence encodes CSARGTDDTGELFF.